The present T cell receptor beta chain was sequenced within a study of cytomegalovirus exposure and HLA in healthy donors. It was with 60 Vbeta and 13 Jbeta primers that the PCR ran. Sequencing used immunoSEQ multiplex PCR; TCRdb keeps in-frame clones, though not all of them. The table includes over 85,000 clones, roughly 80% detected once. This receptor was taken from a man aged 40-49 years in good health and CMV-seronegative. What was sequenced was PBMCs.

DNA for the CDR3: TGTGCCAGCTTACAGGGGACGCGACCTGAAGCTTTCTTT. This translates into CASLQGTRPEAFF. The V gene is TRBV28, the J gene TRBJ1-1; 7 bases line up with TRBD1. The CDR3 is 13 amino acids. V dropped 8 bases and J dropped 6; count of bases not matched to a gene: 9. Germline V gene lookup returns CDR1 MDHEN and CDR2 SYDVKM.